Below, one T cell receptor (beta chain) is given with its context. This sample stems from a study of blood T cell repertoires in COVID-19. Turning to the study itself: The United States, Italy and Spain were the sources of the acute and convalescent COVID-19 samples. PBMCs, B-cell-depleted T cells, or T cells were the source of the cDNA or gDNA that made up the material.

TCRdb's copy holds only in-frame clones and misses some; the assay was immunoSEQ multiplex PCR. The sample contains some 260,000 clones, 75% to 95% of which appear only once. This TCR was sampled from a woman younger than 35 who had recovered from COVID-19. The sequencing input was PBMCs or T cells enriched from blood (not recorded which).

The CDR3 nucleotides read TGTGCCAGCAGCTTGGCACAGCTAGAAGCTTTCTTT. As protein: CASSLAQLEAFF. This chain joins TRBV5-5 and TRBJ1-1; D unclear. Trimming shortened V by 0 bases and J by 8 bases, and 8 bases separated the two germline ends. The CDR3 has 12 residues. The germline V gene encodes CDR1 SGHKS and CDR2 YYEKEE (reference sequence).